A single sample gave rise to the 6 T cell receptor beta chains below, sequenced in a study of T-cell reconstitution after alpha-beta-depleted transplantation in children (dated by TCRdb to the mid-2010s). The protocol used for the library was PCR. Sequenced using an Illumina HiSeq 2500. TCR library preparation used molecular barcoding, with unique molecular identifiers applied to normalize quantification of the TCRbeta repertoire. The raw public reads went through TCRdb reprocessing: fastp at Q25, MiXCR clone calling, in-frame beta chains kept. One record per CDR3 amino acid sequence lists the most common genes and DNA. The sample includes about 610,000 distinct CDR3 sequences, with more than 9% observed a single time. Of the sample, less than 5% is held by the ten largest clones. The sample in question was PBMCs from the stem cell graft donor, obtained from the stem cell graft. These receptors were taken from a human donor who donated a stem cell graft to a child with acute myeloid leukemia.

This clonotype was recorded many times. The V call is TRBV28, the J call TRBJ2-7, with D maybe TRBD2 (6 bases). Looked up from germline, CDR1 is MDHEN and CDR2 is SYDVKM. V gave up 3 bases and J gave up 0 bases, with 12 bases separating them. The CDR3 is made up of 15 amino acids. The CDR3 here is CASSLAGIPSYEQYF. The CDR3 coding sequence is TGTGCCAGCAGTTTGGCGGGAATCCCCTCCTACGAGCAGTACTTC. The whole variable domain, remainder taken from reference TRBV28 and TRBJ2-7, is DVKVTQSSRYLVKRTGEKVFLECVQDMDHENMFWYRQDPGLGLRLIYFSYDVKMKEKGDIPEGYSVSREKKERFSLILESASTNQTSMYLCASSLAGIPSYEQYFGPGTRLTVT.

This clonotype was observed at least ten times. The chain links TRBV12-3 or TRBV12-4 to TRBJ2-7, with 10 bases fitting TRBD2. V trimming: 1 base; J trimming: 4 bases; junction bases outside the gene matches: 4. The CDR3 length is 15 residues. CDR3: CASSLEAGGGYEQYF. The CDR3 DNA reads as TGTGCCAGCAGTTTAGAAGCGGGAGGGGGATACGAGCAGTACTTC.

The genes are TRBV30 and TRBJ2-1; 15 positions match TRBD2. With 0 bases clipped from V and 3 bases from J, the junction kept 12 bases outside the gene matches. The CDR3 sequence is 20 residues long. In germline, CDR1 is GTSNPN, CDR2 SVGIG (reference sequence). CDR3 bases: TGTGCCTGGAGTGTAATGCGAGGGACTAGCGGGAGGACCTTCTACAATGAGCAGTTCTTC. Its protein product is CAWSVMRGTSGRTFYNEQFF. Full variable domain (outside the CDR3, taken from reference TRBV30 and TRBJ2-1): SQTIHQWPATLVQPVGSPLSLECTVEGTSNPNLYWYRQAAGRGLQLLFYSVGIGQISSEVPQNLSASRPQDRQFILSSKKLLLSDSGFYLCAWSVMRGTSGRTFYNEQFFGPGTRLTVL.

This chain connects TRBV5-5 to TRBJ2-2; TRBD1 aligns across 7 bases. Germline loops: CDR1 SGHKS, CDR2 YYEKEE (reference sequence). With 2 bases clipped from V and 6 bases from J, the junction kept 7 bases outside the gene matches. The length of the CDR3 is 15 residues. The CDR3 spells CASSFSRQGAGELFF. As DNA, the CDR3 is TGTGCCAGCAGCTTTTCACGACAGGGTGCCGGGGAGCTGTTTTTT. The variable domain in full, completed from reference TRBV5-5 and TRBJ2-2, reads DAGVTQSPTHLIKTRGQQVTLRCSPISGHKSVSWYQQVLGQGPQFIFQYYEKEERGRGNFPDRFSARQFPNYSSELNVNALLLGDSALYLCASSFSRQGAGELFFGEGSRLTVL.

There are a few counts of this clonotype. The rearrangement links TRBV7-2 to TRBJ2-1; D might be TRBD1 or TRBD2, each matching 7 bases. Germline V gene sequence: CDR1 SGHTA, CDR2 FQGNSA. The length of the CDR3 is 15 residues. V shed 6 bases and J shed 4 bases, with 16 bases lying between them. The CDR3 DNA sequence: TGTGCCAGCAGGTCCGCAGGGGGGGGATACAATGAGCAGTTCTTC. It encodes CASRSAGGGYNEQFF.

The chain carries TRBV7-9 and TRBJ2-7; 7 bases align to TRBD1. The V gene end was trimmed by 1 base and the J gene end by 7 bases; junction bases not matched to a gene: 4. This CDR3 contains 13 residues. CDR1 and CDR2 (germline): SEHNR, FQNEAQ (reference sequence). CDR3 amino acids: CASSLDGRGEQYF. In DNA, the CDR3 is TGTGCCAGCAGCTTAGATGGCAGGGGGGAGCAGTACTTC.